The sample holds many counts of the clone carrying this T cell receptor beta chain. Germline is not matched at one junction end, which may reflect a read error. The data were obtained in a study of neurological immune-mediated disorders. The CDR3 is made up of 14 amino acids. Germline V gives CDR1 DFQATT, CDR2 SNEGSKA (reference sequence). In TCRdb, the 5' RACE reads were re-called with MiXCR into one record per CDR3 protein. The repertoire includes 66,000 or so distinct CDR3 sequences, roughly 5.5% of them detected once, and roughly 2.8% sits in the top ten. The rearrangement uses TRBV20-1 and TRBJ1-5; 10 nucleotides align to TRBD1. The sequence was obtained from a woman aged 25 to 39 with multiple sclerosis. Material: PBMCs. As DNA, the CDR3 is TGCAGTGCTAGAGAGACAGGGGGCAATCAGCCCCAGAATTTT. Protein: CSARETGGNQPQNF.